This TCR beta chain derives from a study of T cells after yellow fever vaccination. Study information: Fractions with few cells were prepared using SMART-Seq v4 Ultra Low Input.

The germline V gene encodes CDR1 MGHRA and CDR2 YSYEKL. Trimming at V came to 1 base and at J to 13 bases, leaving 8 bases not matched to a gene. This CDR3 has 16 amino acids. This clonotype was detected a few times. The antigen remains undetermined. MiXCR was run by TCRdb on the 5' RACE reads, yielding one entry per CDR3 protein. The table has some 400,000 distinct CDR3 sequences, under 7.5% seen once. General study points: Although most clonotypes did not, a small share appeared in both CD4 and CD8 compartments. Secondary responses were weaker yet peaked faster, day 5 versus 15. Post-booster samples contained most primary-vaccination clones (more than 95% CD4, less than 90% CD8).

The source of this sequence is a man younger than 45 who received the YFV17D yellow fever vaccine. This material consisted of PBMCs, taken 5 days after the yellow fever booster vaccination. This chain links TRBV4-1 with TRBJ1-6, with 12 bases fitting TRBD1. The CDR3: CASSQALGTGGSPLHF. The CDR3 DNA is TGCGCCAGCAGCCAAGCCCTAGGGACAGGGGGCAGTCCCCTCCACTTT.